This T cell receptor (beta chain) was retrieved from a study of read filtering for tumor transcriptome and immune sequencing. At the level of the study: Mean patient age was roughly 72 years, range roughly 40 to 80; around 17 male, around 15 female. Transcriptome libraries were built from DNase-treated RNA. R-ISS stage counts were eight or nine for I, 15 to 20 for II, 7 for III. General study points: RNA-seq captured clonotypes less deeply and reliably than IR-seq.

Points on this clonotype: No antigen is known for it.

The library was built from around 400 ng RNA with molecular barcoded adaptors for alpha/delta and beta/gamma chains. TCRdb processed the reads anew with MiXCR; each CDR3 protein has one entry. The sample shows about 24,000 distinct CDR3 sequences, approximately 23% of them seen only once. The germline V gene has CDR1 MNHEY and CDR2 SVGAGI. The ends lost 10 bases at V and 10 bases at J; junction bases unmatched: 10. This CDR3 has 12 amino acids. The receptor comes from a donor at least 40 years old with multiple myeloma. Sequencing was done on a sample of a population of CD138-negative cells sorted from bone marrow. The chain links TRBV6-5 to TRBJ1-1, with 9 bases lining up with TRBD1. DNA for the CDR3: TGTGCCACCCTACAGGGGGCGGGTTTAGCTTTCTTT. This sequence encodes CATLQGAGLAFF.